Each of the 2 T cell receptor beta chains below was sequenced from the same sample in a study of blood T cells in healthy people across ages. With a J-beta primer mix and a sample-barcoded 5' primer, a second PCR ran about 6 to 11 cycles. Using its own MiXCR run on the 5' RACE reads, TCRdb lists one record per CDR3 protein. The profile covers nearly 800,000 distinct CDR3 sequences, with roughly three fifths appearing a single time and roughly 25% taken by the ten largest. The sample consisted of blood. These receptors came from a man in his forties in good health.

In DNA, the CDR3 is TGTGCCAGCAGCAGGGTTAGTGGGGGCTACACCTTC. The encoded protein is CASSRVSGGYTF. The J gene is TRBJ1-2, the V gene TRBV25-1; D possibly corresponds to TRBD1 (5 bases). The CDR3 length is 12 residues. Between the trimmed V and J ends, which lost 6 bases and 8 bases, there was a span of 13 bases. Germline CDR1 reads MGHDK; CDR2 reads SYGVNS.

The chain combines TRBV7-2 with TRBJ2-1; D remains unclear. Germline V gene lookup returns CDR1 SGHTA and CDR2 FQGNSA. The CDR3 is made up of 15 amino acids. Trimming cost V 6 bases and J 2 bases, with 14 bases left between them. CDR3: CASSSTSSTYNEQFF. DNA for the CDR3: TGTGCCAGCAGTAGCACCTCGTCCACCTACAATGAGCAGTTCTTC.